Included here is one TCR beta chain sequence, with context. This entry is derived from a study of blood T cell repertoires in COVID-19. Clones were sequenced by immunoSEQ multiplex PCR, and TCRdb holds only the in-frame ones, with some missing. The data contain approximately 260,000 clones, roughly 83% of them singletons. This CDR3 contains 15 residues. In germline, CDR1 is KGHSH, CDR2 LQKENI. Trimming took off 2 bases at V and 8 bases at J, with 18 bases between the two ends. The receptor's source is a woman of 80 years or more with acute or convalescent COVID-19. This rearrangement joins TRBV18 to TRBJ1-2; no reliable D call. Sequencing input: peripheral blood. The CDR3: CASSPFGNPSRGYTF. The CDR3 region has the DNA TGTGCCAGCTCACCATTTGGCAACCCGTCCAGAGGCTACACCTTC.